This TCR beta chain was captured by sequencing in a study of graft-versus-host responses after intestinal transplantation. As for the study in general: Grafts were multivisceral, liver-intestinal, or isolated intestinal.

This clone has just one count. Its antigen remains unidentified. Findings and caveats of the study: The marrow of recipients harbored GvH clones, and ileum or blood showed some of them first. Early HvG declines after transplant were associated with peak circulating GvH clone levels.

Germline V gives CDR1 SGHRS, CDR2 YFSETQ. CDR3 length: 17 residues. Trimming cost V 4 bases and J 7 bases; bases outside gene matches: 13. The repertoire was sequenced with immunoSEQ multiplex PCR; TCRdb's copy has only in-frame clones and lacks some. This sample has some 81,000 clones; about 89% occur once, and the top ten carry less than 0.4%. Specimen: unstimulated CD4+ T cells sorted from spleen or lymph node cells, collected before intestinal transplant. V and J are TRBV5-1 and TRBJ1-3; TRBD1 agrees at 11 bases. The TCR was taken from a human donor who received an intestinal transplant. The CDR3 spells CASSANLRTGGRNTIYF. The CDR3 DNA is TGCGCCAGCAGCGCGAATTTACGGACAGGGGGCCGGAACACCATATATTTT.